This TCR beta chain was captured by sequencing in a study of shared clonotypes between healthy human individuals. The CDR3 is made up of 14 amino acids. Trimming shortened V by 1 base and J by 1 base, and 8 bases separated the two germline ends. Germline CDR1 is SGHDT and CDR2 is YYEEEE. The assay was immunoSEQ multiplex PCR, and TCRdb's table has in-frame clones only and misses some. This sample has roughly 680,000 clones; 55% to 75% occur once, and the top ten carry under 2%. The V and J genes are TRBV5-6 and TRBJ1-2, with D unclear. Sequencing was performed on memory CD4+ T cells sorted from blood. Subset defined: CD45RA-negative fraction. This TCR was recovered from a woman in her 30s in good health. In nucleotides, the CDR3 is TGTGCCAGCAGCTTGAACAGTCTTAACTATGGCTACACCTTC. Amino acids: CASSLNSLNYGYTF.